This TCR beta chain emerged from a study of CD8+ T cells in alopecia areata. Study-wide context: Those treated were given oral tofacitinib at 5 to 10 mg twice daily.

The sample holds one count of this clone. Unmatched junction bases numbered 2, after V lost 2 bases and J lost 2 bases. Per germline, CDR1 PRHDT and CDR2 FYEKMQ (reference sequence). This CDR3 region has 15 residues. Extracted from the samples, RNA was reverse transcribed into cDNA to serve as the sequencing template. Some clones are missing from TCRdb's copy, which holds only in-frame ones; the method was immunoSEQ multiplex PCR. The repertoire has hundreds of thousands of clones, about three fifths of them found once; the top ten carry around 0.46%. Specimen: CD4+ T cells sorted from blood, collected at week 0. The receptor was isolated from a human donor with alopecia areata. This chain links TRBV13 with TRBJ2-1; 8 nucleotides line up with TRBD2. CDR3 residues: CASSLWRGAYNEQFF. CDR3 nucleotides: TGTGCCAGCAGCTTATGGCGGGGGGCCTACAATGAGCAGTTCTTC.